This T cell receptor (beta chain) was observed in a study of T cell changes during pregnancy in multiple sclerosis. This clone was recorded a few times. Assay used: immunoSEQ multiplex PCR; TCRdb lists only in-frame clones, some missing. The sample yields about 44,000 clones, roughly 92% seen once. The receptor was derived from a female donor with multiple sclerosis, enrolled in a pregnancy study. This material consisted of CD4+ T cells from peripheral blood mononuclear cells, taken in the third trimester of pregnancy.

The CDR3 loop reads CASSLVQGRGTEAFF. For the CDR3, the DNA is TGTGCCAGCAGCTTAGTTCAGGGTAGGGGAACTGAAGCTTTCTTT. This rearrangement joins TRBV7-2 to TRBJ1-1; maybe TRBD1 (5 bases). Trimming took off 1 base at V and 5 bases at J, with 14 bases between the two ends. CDR1 is SGHTA and CDR2 is FQGNSA in the germline V gene. The CDR3 length is 15 residues.